This TCR beta chain was captured in a study of CD8 T cells in ankylosing spondylitis. Study-wide findings and caveats: A TCR beta motif of several highly homologous variants seemed to mark ankylosing spondylitis blood.

V was pared by 2 bases and J by 6 bases, with 12 bases between. Germline V gene sequence: CDR1 SGDLS, CDR2 YYNGEE. The CDR3 runs 14 residues. To note about this clonotype: What it binds is unknown.

One entry per CDR3 protein, called by TCRdb with MiXCR from the 5' RACE reads. Among roughly 700,000 distinct CDR3 sequences listed, roughly 20% were seen once. Sequencing was carried out using blood, either unsorted or a sorted T cell fraction (not recorded which). The sequence was obtained from a male donor with ankylosing spondylitis. The chain links TRBV9 to TRBJ2-1; a possible D gene is TRBD2 (7 bases). The CDR3 is CASSVGGPRNEQFF. Written as DNA, the CDR3 is TGTGCCAGCAGCGTGGGGGGGCCCCGCAATGAGCAGTTCTTC. Complete variable domain (other parts from reference TRBV9 and TRBJ2-1): DSGVTQTPKHLITATGQRVTLRCSPRSGDLSVYWYQQSLDQGLQFLIQYYNGEERAKGNILERFSAQQFPDLHSELNLSSLELGDSALYFCASSVGGPRNEQFFGPGTRLTVL.